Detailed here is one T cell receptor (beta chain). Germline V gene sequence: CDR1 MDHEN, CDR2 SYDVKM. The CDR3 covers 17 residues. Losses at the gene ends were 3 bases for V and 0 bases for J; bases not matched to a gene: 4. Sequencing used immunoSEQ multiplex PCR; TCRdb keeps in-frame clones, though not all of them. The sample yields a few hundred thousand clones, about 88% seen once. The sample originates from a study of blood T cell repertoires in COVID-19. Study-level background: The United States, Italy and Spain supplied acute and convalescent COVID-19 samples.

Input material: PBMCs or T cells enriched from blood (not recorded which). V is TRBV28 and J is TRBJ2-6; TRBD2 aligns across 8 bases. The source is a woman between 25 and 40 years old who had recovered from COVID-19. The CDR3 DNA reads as TGTGCCAGCAGTTTGGCGGGGGGCGGCTCTGGGGCCAACGTCCTGACTTTC. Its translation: CASSLAGGGSGANVLTF.